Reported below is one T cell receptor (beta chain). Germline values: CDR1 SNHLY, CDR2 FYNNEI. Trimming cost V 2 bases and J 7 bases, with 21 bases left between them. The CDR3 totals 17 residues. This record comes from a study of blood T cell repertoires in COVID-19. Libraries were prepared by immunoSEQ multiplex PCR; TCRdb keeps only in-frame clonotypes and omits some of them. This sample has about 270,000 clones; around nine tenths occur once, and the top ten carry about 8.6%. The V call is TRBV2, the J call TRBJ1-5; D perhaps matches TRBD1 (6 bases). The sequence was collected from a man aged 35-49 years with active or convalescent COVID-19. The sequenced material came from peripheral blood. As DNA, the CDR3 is TGTGCCAGCAGTGAACCAGGGGTCGGATTTTTTTGGCAGCCCCAGCATTTT. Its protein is CASSEPGVGFFWQPQHF.